This TCR beta chain was sequenced for a study of T cells in tumors after PD-1 blockade. Study at large: During anti-PD-1 treatment, some patients continued daily vismodegib 150 mg.

The length of the CDR3 is 16 residues. Germline V gene lookup returns CDR1 SGHVS and CDR2 FQNEAQ. After removal of 3 bases from V and 4 bases from J, the junction contained 9 bases not matched to a gene. The table came from immunoSEQ multiplex PCR; TCRdb's copy has only in-frame clones and leaves some out. Of 11,000 to 15,000 clones listed, 80% to 85% are singletons. Sequencing used PBMCs, obtained after anti-PD-1 treatment. This sequence joins TRBV7-8 and TRBJ1-1, with 9 bases lining up with TRBD1. The clonotype comes from a human donor with basal cell carcinoma. The chain's CDR3 is CASSFGTGNVGTEAFF. CDR3 bases: TGTGCCAGCAGCTTCGGGACAGGGAATGTTGGCACTGAAGCTTTCTTT.